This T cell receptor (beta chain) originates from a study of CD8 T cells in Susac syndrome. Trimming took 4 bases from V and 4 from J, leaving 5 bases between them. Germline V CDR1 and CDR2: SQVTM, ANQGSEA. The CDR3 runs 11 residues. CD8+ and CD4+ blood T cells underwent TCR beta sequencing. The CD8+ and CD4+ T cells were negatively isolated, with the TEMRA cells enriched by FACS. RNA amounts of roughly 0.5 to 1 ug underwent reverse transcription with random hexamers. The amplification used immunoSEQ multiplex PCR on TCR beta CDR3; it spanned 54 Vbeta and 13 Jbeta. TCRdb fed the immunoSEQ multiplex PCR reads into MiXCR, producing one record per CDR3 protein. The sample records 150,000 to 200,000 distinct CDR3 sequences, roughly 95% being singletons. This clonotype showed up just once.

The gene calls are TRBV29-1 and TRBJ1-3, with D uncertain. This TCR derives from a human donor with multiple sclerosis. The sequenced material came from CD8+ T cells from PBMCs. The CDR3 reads CSVGKGNTIYF. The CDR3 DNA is TGCAGCGTTGGTAAGGGAAACACCATATATTTT. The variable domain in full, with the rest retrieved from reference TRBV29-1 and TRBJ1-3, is SAVISQKPSRDICQRGTSLTIQCQVDSQVTMMFWYRQQPGQSLTLIATANQGSEATYESGFVIDKFPISRPNLTFSTLTVSNMSPEDSSIYLCSVGKGNTIYFGEGSWLTVV.